This T cell receptor (beta chain) originates from a study of T cell changes during pregnancy in multiple sclerosis. Unmatched junction bases numbered 15, after V lost 0 bases and J lost 2 bases. The CDR3 runs to 19 residues. Germline V CDR1 and CDR2: SGHVS, FQNEAQ. Clones were sequenced by immunoSEQ multiplex PCR, and TCRdb holds only the in-frame ones, with some missing. The sample comprises around 75,000 clones, approximately 95% of which are singletons, and 0.11% to 0.15% rests with the top ten. This clonotype originated in a female donor with multiple sclerosis, enrolled in a pregnancy study. This material consisted of CD4+ T cells from peripheral blood mononuclear cells, taken after pregnancy. The chain combines TRBV7-8 with TRBJ2-7, with TRBD1 identical over 8 bases. CDR3 in DNA: TGTGCCAGCAGCTTAGCGGCAGGGGGCTCCCACTCCCTAACCTACGAGCAGTACTTC. Translating gives CASSLAAGGSHSLTYEQYF.